Listed here are 30 T cell receptor beta chains from one sample, sequenced in a study of OX40 agonist ivuxolimab in advanced cancers. Sequenced by immunoSEQ multiplex PCR; TCRdb stores in-frame clones only, minus some. The data contain 39,000 or so clones, approximately 86% of them singletons. This specimen was CD4+ or CD8+ T cells sorted from blood, taken in a trial of the OX40 agonist ivuxolimab. The receptors shown here come from an adult with an advanced solid tumor such as melanoma, head and neck, liver or kidney cancer.

This chain links TRBV5-8 with TRBJ1-2; D is undetermined. Per the germline V gene, CDR1 is SGHTS and CDR2 is YDEGEE. This CDR3 is built from 13 residues. With 0 bases removed from V and 4 bases from J, the gap between germline ends came to 7 bases. The CDR3 sequence: CASSLATSYGYTF. The CDR3 nucleotides read TGTGCCAGCAGCTTGGCCACAAGCTATGGCTACACCTTC.

CDR3 region: CASRGTQVYNEQFF. The CDR3 coding sequence is TGCGCCAGCAGGGGGACTCAAGTTTACAATGAGCAGTTCTTC. The chain combines TRBV5-1 with TRBJ2-1, with D possibly matching TRBD2 (6 bases). Trimming pared 5 bases from V and 4 bases from J, leaving 13 bases between. Germline V gene data show CDR1 as SGHRS and CDR2 as YFSETQ. The CDR3 sequence is 14 residues long.

The table lists this clone with a few counts. This chain joins TRBV14 and TRBJ2-7; D perhaps matches TRBD2 (7 bases). This CDR3 is 15 amino acids long. The germline gives CDR1 SGHDN, CDR2 FVKESK. The V end was cut by 1 base, the J end by 6 bases, with 16 bases between. The CDR3 is CASSQAGGTFAEQYF. The DNA for the CDR3 is TGTGCCAGCAGCCAAGCGGGGGGCACATTCGCCGAGCAGTACTTC.

CDR3 DNA: TGTGCCAGCAAAGCTGGGGTTTTATACAATGAGCAGTTCTTC. It specifies CASKAGVLYNEQFF. V usage is TRBV27 and J usage is TRBJ2-1, with D unresolved. V was shortened by 7 bases and J by 4 bases, with 14 bases between the two germline ends. Germline CDR1 reads MNHEY; CDR2 reads SMNVEV (reference sequence). The CDR3 has 14 amino acids.

J is TRBJ2-7 and V is TRBV9; 8 bases are a match to TRBD1. V was pared by 0 bases and J by 5 bases, with 4 bases of the junction left unmatched. Germline CDR1 reads SGDLS; CDR2 reads YYNGEE. CDR3 length: 14 amino acids. The CDR3 region is CASSVEGTGDEQYF. The CDR3 coding sequence is TGTGCCAGCAGCGTAGAGGGGACAGGCGACGAGCAGTACTTC.

The chain uses TRBV15 and TRBJ2-3; 8 positions agree with TRBD2. Germline assignment: CDR1 LNHNV and CDR2 YYDKDF (reference sequence). This CDR3 region has 13 residues. J was trimmed by 3 bases and V by 5 bases; bases with no gene match: 1. The CDR3 region is CATSPGGTDTQYF. CDR3 in DNA: TGTGCCACCAGCCCGGGAGGGACAGATACGCAGTATTTT.

The V call is TRBV19, the J call TRBJ2-1; TRBD1 matches at 7 bases. The CDR3 length is 15 residues. Germline-derived CDR1 and CDR2 are LNHDA and SQIVND (reference sequence). Losses at the gene ends were 7 bases for V and 6 bases for J; bases not matched to a gene: 12. DNA for the CDR3: TGTGCCAGTACCAAAGGGGGCCACGAGGGCAATGAGCAGTTCTTC. Protein sequence: CASTKGGHEGNEQFF.

This clone occurred once. The V gene is TRBV29-1, the J gene TRBJ2-7; either TRBD1 or TRBD2 may supply D (7 bases each). The CDR3 totals 13 residues. From germline, CDR1 is SQVTM and CDR2 ANQGSEA. V was pared by 5 bases and J by 4 bases, with 15 bases between. CDR3 region: CSVRTGEGYEQYF. CDR3 DNA sequence: TGCAGCGTTAGAACAGGGGAGGGTTACGAGCAGTACTTC.

This sequence joins TRBV7-2 and TRBJ2-1; 9 positions match TRBD2. The V gene's germline CDR1 is SGHTA and CDR2 FQGNSA. J gave up 7 bases and V 3 bases, and 7 bases lay outside the gene matches. The length of the CDR3 is 15 residues. The CDR3 DNA reads TGTGCCAGCAGCTTCTGGCGGGAGGGGTTGAATGAGCAGTTCTTC. This codes for CASSFWREGLNEQFF.

This clone counts as medium-sized. The genes are TRBV4-1 and TRBJ2-5, with D possibly called TRBD1 or TRBD2 (5 bases each). The germline V gene has CDR1 MGHRA and CDR2 YSYEKL. V shed 8 bases and J shed 4 bases, with 14 bases lying between them. There are 13 residues in the CDR3. CDR3 protein: CASSEAGRETQYF. Here the CDR3 DNA reads TGCGCCAGCTCCGAGGCAGGGAGAGAGACCCAGTACTTC.

The V gene is TRBV5-4, the J gene TRBJ2-2; tentatively, D is TRBD2 (6 bases). The CDR3 extends over 15 amino acids. Trimming shortened V by 1 base and J by 7 bases, and 14 bases separated the two germline ends. Germline assignment: CDR1 SGHNT and CDR2 YYREEE (reference sequence). The CDR3 loop is CASSLSSGVYGELFF. The CDR3 DNA sequence: TGTGCCAGCAGCTTGTCGTCGGGAGTGTACGGGGAGCTGTTTTTT.

This clone was seen a handful of times. The chain joins TRBV30 to TRBJ1-1; the match to TRBD1 covers 9 bases. The CDR3 is 15 amino acids. Germline values: CDR1 GTSNPN, CDR2 SVGIG (reference sequence). V shed 5 bases, J shed 11 bases, and the junction held 18 bases outside the gene matches. For the CDR3, the DNA is TGTGCCTGGGGGGATACAGGGGGCCTGAAGGTCATCGCTTTCTTT. It translates to CAWGDTGGLKVIAFF. The full variable domain, its missing parts supplied by reference TRBV30 and TRBJ1-1, is SQTIHQWPATLVQPVGSPLSLECTVEGTSNPNLYWYRQAAGRGLQLLFYSVGIGQISSEVPQNLSASRPQDRQFILSSKKLLLSDSGFYLCAWGDTGGLKVIAFFGQGTRLTVV.

The V and J genes are TRBV11-2 and TRBJ1-3, with unresolved D. The length of the CDR3 is 12 residues. In germline, CDR1 is SGHAT, CDR2 FQNNGV. V was clipped by 5 bases and J by 4 bases, with 6 bases between them. The CDR3 loop reads CASSPGGNTIYF. In DNA, the CDR3 is TGTGCCAGCAGCCCCGGGGGAAACACCATATATTTT. Full variable domain (remainder filled in from reference TRBV11-2 and TRBJ1-3): EAGVAQSPRYKIIEKRQSVAFWCNPISGHATLYWYQQILGQGPKLLIQFQNNGVVDDSQLPKDRFSAERLKGVDSTLKIQPAKLEDSAVYLCASSPGGNTIYFGEGSWLTVV.

This sequence joins TRBV30 and TRBJ2-7; D is possibly TRBD2 (5 bases). The CDR3 is 15 amino acids. V shed 1 base and J shed 6 bases, with 19 bases lying between them. Germline V CDR1 and CDR2: GTSNPN, SVGIG (reference sequence). CDR3 residues: CAWSAYLGLASEQYF. The CDR3 region has the DNA TGTGCCTGGAGTGCGTATCTTGGACTCGCCAGCGAGCAGTACTTC.

J is TRBJ2-3 and V is TRBV6-6; D gene uncertain. V dropped 2 bases and J dropped 6 bases, with 9 bases sitting between them. The CDR3 spans 13 residues. Germline CDR1 MNHNY, CDR2 SVGAGI (reference sequence). CDR3 bases: TGTGCCAGCAGTTACGCGCTACGGGATACGCAGTATTTT. Translated: CASSYALRDTQYF.

This chain uses TRBV11-2 with TRBJ2-2, with 9 bases identical to TRBD1. The CDR3 spans 14 residues. The J segment lost 5 bases and the V segment lost 8 bases, leaving 6 bases of the junction unmatched. CDR1 and CDR2 from the germline V gene are SGHAT and FQNNGV. CDR3 protein: CASAGGTGTGELFF. DNA for the CDR3: TGTGCCAGCGCTGGGGGGACAGGGACCGGGGAGCTGTTTTTT.

The chain is built from TRBV30 and TRBJ2-1; D uncertain. This CDR3 spans 11 amino acids. Trimming removed 1 base from V and 15 bases from J, with 13 bases in between. Germline CDR1 GTSNPN, CDR2 SVGIG (reference sequence). The CDR3 protein is CAWSERYWRFF. The CDR3 coding sequence is TGTGCCTGGAGTGAGAGGTATTGGCGGTTCTTC.

The chain has TRBV9 and TRBJ2-1; no clear D gene. CDR1 is SGDLS, CDR2 YYNGEE, per germline. The V and J ends lost 0 bases and 7 bases respectively, with 8 bases between them. The CDR3 is made up of 13 amino acids. CDR3 in DNA: TGTGCCAGCAGCGTAGGTGGGGTGAATGAGCAGTTCTTC. It specifies CASSVGGVNEQFF.

The chain uses TRBV2 and TRBJ2-7; 8 bases match TRBD1. Germline V gives CDR1 SNHLY, CDR2 FYNNEI. The trim removed 10 bases at V and 9 bases at J, leaving 8 bases unmatched. The CDR3 runs to 11 residues. CDR3 protein: CAIVGQGGQYF. CDR3 DNA sequence: TGTGCCATCGTCGGACAGGGCGGGCAGTACTTC.

Here the CDR3 reads CASSQESGVRNTIYF. CDR3 DNA: TGCGCCAGCAGCCAAGAGAGCGGGGTGAGAAACACCATATATTTT. This rearrangement joins TRBV4-1 to TRBJ1-3; no firm D call. V dropped 0 bases and J dropped 5 bases, with 11 bases sitting between them. The CDR3 is 15 amino acids. Germline V gives CDR1 MGHRA, CDR2 YSYEKL.

This sequence joins TRBV11-2 and TRBJ2-7; the D is unclear. V gave up 2 bases and J gave up 3 bases, with 14 bases separating them. This CDR3 comprises 15 residues. Germline V gene data show CDR1 as SGHAT and CDR2 as FQNNGV. For the CDR3, the DNA is TGTGCCAGCAGCTTAACCCGGACGGTGAACTACGAGCAGTACTTC. This codes for CASSLTRTVNYEQYF.

The genes are TRBV9 and TRBJ2-3; no definite D call. The CDR3 runs to 15 residues. Germline CDR1 is SGDLS and CDR2 is YYNGEE. The ends were cut back, 3 bases at V and 0 bases at J, with 11 bases in the middle. The CDR3: CASSAPSRSTDTQYF. The CDR3 region has the DNA TGTGCCAGCAGCGCGCCAAGCCGTAGCACAGATACGCAGTATTTT.

This chain uses TRBV2 with TRBJ2-2; TRBD2 matches at 16 bases. The CDR3 is 19 residues long. The germline CDR1 and CDR2 sequences are SNHLY and FYNNEI. V trimming: 4 bases; J trimming: 2 bases; junction bases outside the gene matches: 7. In nucleotides, the CDR3 is TGTGCCAGCAGTGTTTCCGGGACTAGCGGGGGGGCAAACACCGGGGAGCTGTTTTTT. It translates to CASSVSGTSGGANTGELFF. Drawing the rest from reference TRBV2 and TRBJ2-2, the complete variable domain is EPEVTQTPSHQVTQMGQEVILRCVPISNHLYFYWYRQILGQKVEFLVSFYNNEISEKSEIFDDQFSVERPDGSNFTLKIRSTKLEDSAMYFCASSVSGTSGGANTGELFFGEGSRLTVL.

CDR3 in DNA: TGTGCCAGCAGCAGCGTTACCCGGGAAGCCAGAAAGAAGGGCTACACCTTC. This encodes CASSSVTREARKKGYTF. The J gene is TRBJ1-2, the V gene TRBV7-9, with unresolved D. CDR3 length: 17 residues. The V and J ends lost 5 bases and 8 bases respectively, with 27 bases between them. The germline V gene has CDR1 SEHNR and CDR2 FQNEAQ (reference sequence).

The V and J genes are TRBV27 and TRBJ2-4, with D perhaps TRBD1 or TRBD2 (7 bases each). V was trimmed by 4 bases and J by 5 bases, leaving 21 bases between them. The CDR3 length is 17 residues. The V gene's germline CDR1 is MNHEY and CDR2 SMNVEV (reference sequence). As DNA, the CDR3 is TGTGCCAGCAGTTCAACTATTCTCAGGGGGGGCGAAAACATTCAGTACTTC. Residues: CASSSTILRGGENIQYF.

The V gene is TRBV27, the J gene TRBJ2-3, with 10 bases identical to TRBD2. The germline CDR1 and CDR2 sequences are MNHEY and SMNVEV (reference sequence). V trimming: 2 bases; J trimming: 7 bases; junction bases outside the gene matches: 3. The CDR3 loop spans 14 amino acids. The CDR3 DNA follows: TGTGCCAGCAGTTTAGCTAGCGGGAGAAATACGCAGTATTTT. It yields the protein CASSLASGRNTQYF.

CDR3 in amino acids: CASSGVGGASYNEQFF. The CDR3 coding sequence is TGTGCCAGCAGCGGGGTCGGTGGGGCGTCCTACAATGAGCAGTTCTTC. The chain employs TRBV9 and TRBJ2-1, with D perhaps TRBD1 (5 bases). CDR1 is SGDLS and CDR2 is YYNGEE in the germline V gene. The CDR3 is 16 residues long. Between the trimmed V and J ends, which lost 3 bases and 1 base, there was a span of 14 bases.

This chain uses TRBV4-1 with TRBJ2-3; tentatively, D is TRBD2 (5 bases). Between the trimmed V and J ends, which lost 0 bases and 2 bases, there was a span of 9 bases. The CDR3 has 15 residues. Germline lookup yields CDR1 MGHRA and CDR2 YSYEKL. CDR3 region: CASSQEPGVTDTQYF. CDR3 DNA: TGCGCCAGCAGCCAAGAACCCGGGGTCACAGATACGCAGTATTTT.

The chain carries TRBV5-5 and TRBJ2-7; 13 bases are a match to TRBD2. Germline V gives CDR1 SGHKS, CDR2 YYEKEE (reference sequence). J was trimmed by 3 bases and V by 5 bases; bases with no gene match: 2. This CDR3 comprises 14 residues. The CDR3 sequence is CASSRTSGSYEQYF. CDR3 in DNA: TGTGCCAGCAGTAGGACTAGCGGGAGCTACGAGCAGTACTTC.

The chain couples TRBV5-1 to TRBJ2-7, with D unresolved. Germline V CDR1 and CDR2: SGHRS, YFSETQ. With 3 bases removed from V and 3 bases from J, the gap between germline ends came to 10 bases. The CDR3 has 13 residues. The DNA of the CDR3 is TGCGCCAGCAGCTCCGGATCTGGCTACGAGCAGTACTTC. It specifies CASSSGSGYEQYF.